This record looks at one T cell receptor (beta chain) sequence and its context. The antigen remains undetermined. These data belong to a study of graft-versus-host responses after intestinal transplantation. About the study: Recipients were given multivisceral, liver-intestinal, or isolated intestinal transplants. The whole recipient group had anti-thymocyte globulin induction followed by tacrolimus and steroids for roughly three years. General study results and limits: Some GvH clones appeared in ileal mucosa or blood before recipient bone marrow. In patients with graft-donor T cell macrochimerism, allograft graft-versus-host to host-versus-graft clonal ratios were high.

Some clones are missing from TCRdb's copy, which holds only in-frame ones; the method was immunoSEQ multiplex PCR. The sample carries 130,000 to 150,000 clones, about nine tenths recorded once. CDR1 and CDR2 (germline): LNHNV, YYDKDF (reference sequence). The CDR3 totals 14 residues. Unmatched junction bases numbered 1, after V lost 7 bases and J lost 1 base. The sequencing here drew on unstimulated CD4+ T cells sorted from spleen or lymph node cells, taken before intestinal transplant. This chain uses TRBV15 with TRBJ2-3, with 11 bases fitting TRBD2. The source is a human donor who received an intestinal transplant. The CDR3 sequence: CATKLAGGTDTQYF. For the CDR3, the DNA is TGTGCCACCAAACTAGCGGGAGGCACAGATACGCAGTATTTT.